This T cell receptor beta chain was recorded in a study of cytomegalovirus exposure and HLA in healthy donors. As to this clone: Its antigen is not known.

PCR was performed using 60 Vbeta and 13 Jbeta primers. Methods used by the authors: Later, an analysis found 75 million to 100 million unique TCR beta chains, and 9.5 million to 11 million of these were shared. Libraries were prepared by immunoSEQ multiplex PCR; TCRdb keeps only in-frame clonotypes and omits some of them. Clone size and V and J calls were adopted from that table, with D and trimming inferred from the DNA. The sample records around 150,000 clones, about three fifths being singletons. The V end was cut by 7 bases, the J end by 3 bases, with 10 bases between. From germline, CDR1 is SNHLY and CDR2 FYNNEI. The CDR3 length is 13 residues. The study's findings and limits: It was confirmed in vitro that a few of the CMV-associated chains were specific for CMV antigens.

The sequenced material came from PBMCs. The V gene is TRBV2, the J gene TRBJ1-5; the D gene is possibly TRBD1 (6 bases). This clonotype originated in a woman aged 25 to 39 in good health and CMV-seropositive. DNA of the CDR3: TGTGCCAGCATTCAGGGGAACAATCAGCCCCAGCATTTT. Amino acids: CASIQGNNQPQHF.